Shown below are 13 T cell receptor beta chains from a single sample sequenced in a study of OX40 agonist ivuxolimab in advanced cancers. Assay: immunoSEQ multiplex PCR; the TCRdb copy retains only in-frame clones and omits some. The repertoire holds around 65,000 clones, with approximately 90% as singletons. The specimen comprised CD4+ or CD8+ T cells sorted from blood, sampled in a trial of the OX40 agonist ivuxolimab. The receptors come from an adult with an advanced solid tumor such as melanoma, head and neck, liver or kidney cancer.

This clone was seen a single time. CDR3 nucleotide sequence: TGTGCCAGCAGTGACAATGGACTACCTAACACCGGGGAGCTGTTTTTT. Protein sequence: CASSDNGLPNTGELFF. V gene TRBV6-4 combines with J gene TRBJ2-2, with D possibly TRBD2 on 6 matching bases. Germline V gene sequence: CDR1 MRHNA, CDR2 SNTAGT. This CDR3 comprises 16 residues. With 2 bases removed from V and 2 bases from J, the gap between germline ends came to 12 bases.

This clone was seen once. Here the CDR3 reads CASCTGGLRNTEAFF. In nucleotides, the CDR3 is TGTGCCAGCTGCACAGGGGGCTTGAGGAACACTGAAGCTTTCTTT. This chain joins TRBV28 and TRBJ1-1; 9 bases agree with TRBD1. The junction had 8 bases not matched to a gene; V was cut back by 8 bases and J by 1 base. CDR1 is MDHEN and CDR2 is SYDVKM in the germline V gene. This CDR3 has 15 residues.

V and J are TRBV5-6 and TRBJ1-5, with a weak D call TRBD1 (5 bases). V was shortened by 4 bases and J by 0 bases, with 14 bases between the two germline ends. The germline CDR1 and CDR2 sequences are SGHDT and YYEEEE. The CDR3 runs to 16 residues. The chain's CDR3 is CASSPAGGYSNQPQHF. The CDR3 nucleotides are TGTGCCAGCAGCCCCGCCGGGGGTTATAGCAATCAGCCCCAGCATTTT.

The rearrangement links TRBV5-6 to TRBJ2-7; 8 bases map to TRBD1. V trimming: 0 bases; J trimming: 3 bases; junction bases outside the gene matches: 5. The CDR3 loop spans 15 amino acids. The germline gives CDR1 SGHDT, CDR2 YYEEEE. The CDR3 protein is CASSLAAGGDYEQYF. CDR3 coding DNA: TGTGCCAGCAGCTTGGCCGCAGGGGGCGACTACGAGCAGTACTTC.

V is TRBV9 and J is TRBJ2-3; weak D call: TRBD1 (5 bases). This CDR3 is built from 12 residues. The germline V gene encodes CDR1 SGDLS and CDR2 YYNGEE. The ends were cut back, 3 bases at V and 6 bases at J, with 8 bases in the middle. CDR3: CASSGGHDTQYF. CDR3 sequence (DNA): TGTGCCAGCAGCGGAGGACACGATACGCAGTATTTT.

As concerns this clone: Other DNA sequences from this sample encode an identical CDR3 as well. The chain has TRBV29-1 and TRBJ2-1; unclear D gene. The germline V and J ends were trimmed by 3 bases and 0 bases, with 3 bases remaining between them. Germline CDR1 SQVTM, CDR2 ANQGSEA. The CDR3 has 12 amino acids. In DNA, the CDR3 is TGCAGCGTTGATGTCTCCTACAATGAGCAGTTCTTC. Translation: CSVDVSYNEQFF.

This rearrangement joins TRBV7-9 to TRBJ2-3; 11 positions match TRBD1. This CDR3 has 17 amino acids. The V gene's germline CDR1 is SEHNR and CDR2 FQNEAQ (reference sequence). V gave up 5 bases and J gave up 1 base; unmatched junction bases: 8. Here the CDR3 reads CASSGQGAILGTDTQYF. In DNA form, the CDR3 reads TGTGCCAGCAGCGGACAGGGGGCAATCCTGGGCACAGATACGCAGTATTTT.

The chain employs TRBV6-1 and TRBJ2-7; D is uncertain. Germline V lookup: CDR1 MNHNS, CDR2 SASEGT. V dropped 3 bases and J dropped 3 bases, with 9 bases sitting between them. The CDR3 covers 13 residues. CDR3 in DNA: TGTGCCAGCAGTGAGGCCGCCTACTACGAGCAGTACTTC. Translated, it gives CASSEAAYYEQYF.

This clone was detected once. The rearrangement links TRBV10-3 to TRBJ2-3; tentatively, D is TRBD2 (5 bases). The V gene lost 7 bases and the J gene lost 5 bases, with 16 bases spanning the gap. The CDR3 is 14 amino acids. Germline V CDR1 and CDR2: ENHRY, SYGVKD. The chain's CDR3 is CAITRDFSGDTQYF. CDR3 coding DNA: TGTGCCATCACGAGGGATTTTTCTGGAGATACGCAGTATTTT.

V is TRBV5-4 and J is TRBJ2-7; D gene ambiguous. Looked up from germline, CDR1 is SGHNT and CDR2 is YYREEE (reference sequence). The CDR3 is made up of 11 amino acids. Trimming took 4 bases from V and 3 from J, leaving 5 bases between them. CDR3 residues: CASSLNYEQYF. CDR3 in DNA: TGTGCCAGCAGCCTGAACTACGAGCAGTACTTC.

The V and J genes are TRBV6-1 and TRBJ2-1; perhaps TRBD2 as D (6 bases). With 4 bases removed from V and 5 bases from J, the gap between germline ends came to 15 bases. This CDR3 comprises 15 residues. Per germline, CDR1 MNHNS and CDR2 SASEGT. The CDR3 DNA reads as TGTGCCAGCAGTGCGGGAGCCCAGCTTGACAATGAGCAGTTCTTC. It is translated as CASSAGAQLDNEQFF.

The chain links TRBV5-3 to TRBJ1-2; D is unclear. Being an ORF, TRBV5-3 has a function that is uncertain. V was shortened by 4 bases and J by 8 bases, with 18 bases between the two germline ends. The CDR3 loop spans 14 amino acids. CDR3 amino acids: CARSLVPPLKGYTF. The CDR3 DNA reads TGTGCCAGAAGCCTTGTCCCGCCGTTAAAGGGCTACACCTTC.

The chain employs TRBV7-9 and TRBJ2-1; 8 bases align to TRBD2. CDR1 is SEHNR, CDR2 FQNEAQ, per germline (reference sequence). Trimming cost V 8 bases and J 15 bases; bases outside gene matches: 6. CDR3 length equals 10 residues. The CDR3: CASGLAPWFF. The CDR3 coding sequence is TGTGCCAGCGGACTAGCTCCATGGTTCTTC.